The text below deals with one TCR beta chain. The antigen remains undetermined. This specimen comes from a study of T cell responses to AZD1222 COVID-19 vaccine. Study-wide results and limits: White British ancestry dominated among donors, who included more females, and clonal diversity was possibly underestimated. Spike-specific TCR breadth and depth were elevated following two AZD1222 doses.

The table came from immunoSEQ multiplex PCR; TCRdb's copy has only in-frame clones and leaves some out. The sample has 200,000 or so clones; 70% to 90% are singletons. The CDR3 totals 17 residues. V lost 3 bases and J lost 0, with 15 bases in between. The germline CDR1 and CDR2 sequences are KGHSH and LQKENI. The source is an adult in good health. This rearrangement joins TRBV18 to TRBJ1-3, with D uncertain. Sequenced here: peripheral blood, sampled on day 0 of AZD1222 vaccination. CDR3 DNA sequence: TGTGCCAGCTCACCGGACGGTGGCAGGTACTCTGGAAACACCATATATTTT. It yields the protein CASSPDGGRYSGNTIYF.